The present T cell receptor (beta chain) was sequenced within a study of T cell responses to AZD1222 COVID-19 vaccine (dated by TCRdb to about 2021). The study in broad terms: AZD1222 recipients with second doses at about 4 weeks or about 12 weeks were pooled, because spike-specific TCR depth and breadth did not differ between schedules. A total of over 230 trial participants underwent TCR sequencing, of whom some 210 received two doses of AZD1222 and approximately 25 received two doses of the MenACWY control vaccine. Trial participants were enrolled by age into 18-55, 56-69 and 70-plus year subgroups, with 148, 28 and 57 TCR-sequenced participants respectively.

Summary of the overall study and its limitations: Reportedly, close to half of the unique spike-specific TCRs recognized epitopes lying outside the regions that are mutated in the B.1.351 and B.1.1.7 variants. Participants were mostly white British, with more females than males. The authors suggested clonal diversity may have been underestimated. A significant rise in spike-specific TCR breadth and depth was observed after two AZD1222 doses relative to day 0 and relative to MenACWY recipients. No day 14 peak-response samples were available, so repertoires were characterized only after the peak T cell response. The 56-69-year group was small, and its depth increase did not reach significance, likely because of low power. Vaccine-associated CD4 TCRs spanned the whole spike protein, with dominant responses in regions 160-218 and 743-854. Conclusions about previously exposed vaccinees were limited because only six or seven AZD1222 recipients were SARS-CoV-2 seropositive at baseline.

Concerning this clone: The antigen it recognizes is unknown. Base qualities are not provided; no much larger clone lies one nucleotide away.

The CDR3 regions of human TCRbeta chains were analyzed by immunosequencing. The original pipeline was this. TCRs in the repertoires were compared against a reference library of SARS-CoV-2-specific TCRs that had been generated with the MIRA antigen-specificity platform. Breadth was defined as the fraction of unique TCRs that were SARS-CoV-2-associated, and depth was defined as the fraction of total T cells that were SARS-CoV-2-associated. Using the MIRA data, each spike-specific TCR was assigned both to the spike region to which the TCR was reactive and to a CD4 or CD8 class. Log10-transformed breadth and depth values were compared by one-way ANOVA with Sidak's multiple comparisons tests. TCRdb's version of the immuneACCESS table is confined to in-frame rearrangements and falls short of the full clone set. An unresolved V gene accounts for under half of the shortfall where checked; the remainder is of unknown origin. Clonal size and the V and J genes are those of that table, whereas D and trimming came from the DNA. This sample is represented by approximately 94,000 clones; around nine tenths of them were singletons. Of the sample, 15% to 20% is held by the ten largest clones.

The time point label for this specimen denotes: baseline before first vaccination. Vaccinee samples came from UK trials COV001 and COV002, including a single-blind randomized controlled phase 2/3 trial of AZD1222 (ChAdOx1 nCoV-19) in healthy adults. For TCRbeta chain sequencing, PBMC samples were collected from trial participants at day 0 and at day 28 after the second dose. The V and J ends are trimmed by 2 bases and 3 bases, leaving 8 bases between them. The CDR3 sequence holds 13 residues, the cysteine and phenylalanine included. Left in the record is the CDR3 DNA by itself, 39 bases read in frame from the first base. The germline V gene gives CDR1 as SNHLY and CDR2 as FYNNEI.

The specimen comprised peripheral blood, sampled on day 0 of AZD1222 vaccination. The clonotype originates from an adult in good health. The V and J genes are TRBV2 and TRBJ2-7; no D segment can be confidently identified. At the DNA level, the sequence is TGTGCCAGCAGTGAAATAAGAGGCTACGAGCAGTACTTC. Protein translation: CASSEIRGYEQYF.